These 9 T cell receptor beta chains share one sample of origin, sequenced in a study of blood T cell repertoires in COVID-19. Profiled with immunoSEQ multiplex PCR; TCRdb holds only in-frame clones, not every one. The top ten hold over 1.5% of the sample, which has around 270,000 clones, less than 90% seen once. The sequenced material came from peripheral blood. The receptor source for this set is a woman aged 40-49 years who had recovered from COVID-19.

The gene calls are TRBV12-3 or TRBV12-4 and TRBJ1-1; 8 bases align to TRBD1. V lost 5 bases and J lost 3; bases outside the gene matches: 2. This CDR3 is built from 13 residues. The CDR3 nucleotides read TGTGCCAGCAGTCAGGACAGGGACACTGAAGCTTTCTTT. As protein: CASSQDRDTEAFF.

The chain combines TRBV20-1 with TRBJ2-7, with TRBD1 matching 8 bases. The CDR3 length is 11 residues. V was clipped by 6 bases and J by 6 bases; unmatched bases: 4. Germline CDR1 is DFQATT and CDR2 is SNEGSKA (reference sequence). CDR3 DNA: TGCAGTGCCCTGGACAGGGTCGAGCAGTACTTC. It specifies CSALDRVEQYF.

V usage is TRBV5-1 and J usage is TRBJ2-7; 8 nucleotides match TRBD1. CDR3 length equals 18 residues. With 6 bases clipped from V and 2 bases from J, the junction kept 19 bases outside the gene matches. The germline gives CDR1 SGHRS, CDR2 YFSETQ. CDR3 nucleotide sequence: TGCGCCAGCACCCTAGGGACAGGAGGCACTACCGAGACCTACGAGCAGTACTTC. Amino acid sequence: CASTLGTGGTTETYEQYF.

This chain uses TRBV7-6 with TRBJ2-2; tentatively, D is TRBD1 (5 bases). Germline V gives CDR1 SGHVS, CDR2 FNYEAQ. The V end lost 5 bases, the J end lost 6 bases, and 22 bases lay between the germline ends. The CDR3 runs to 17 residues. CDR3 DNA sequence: TGTGCCAGCAGCCAAGACAGCGCCAAATCGATGGCCGGGGAGCTGTTTTTT. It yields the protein CASSQDSAKSMAGELFF.

The CDR3 bases are TGTGCCAGCAGCGTAAGCGCTAGCGGGTCCCTGAAATCCTACGAGCAGTACTTC. Translating gives CASSVSASGSLKSYEQYF. V and J are TRBV9 and TRBJ2-7; 8 nucleotides match TRBD2. After removal of 1 base from V and 1 base from J, the junction contained 13 bases not matched to a gene. The CDR3 extends over 18 amino acids. Germline-derived CDR1 and CDR2 are SGDLS and YYNGEE.

Here the CDR3 DNA reads TGCAGTGCTAGTTCACCCGGGACAGGGGGAAACGAGCAGTACTTC. Translated, it gives CSASSPGTGGNEQYF. The chain carries TRBV20-1 and TRBJ2-7; 11 positions agree with TRBD1. V lost 3 bases, J lost 5 bases, and 9 bases stayed unmatched. The CDR3 is 15 amino acids. Per germline, CDR1 DFQATT and CDR2 SNEGSKA (reference sequence).

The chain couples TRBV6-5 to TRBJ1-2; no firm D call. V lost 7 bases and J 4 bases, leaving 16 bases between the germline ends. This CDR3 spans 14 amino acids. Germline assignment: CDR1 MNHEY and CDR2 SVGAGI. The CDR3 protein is CASKETPNLYGYTF. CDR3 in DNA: TGTGCCAGCAAGGAGACCCCCAACCTCTATGGCTACACCTTC.

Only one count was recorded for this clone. DNA for the CDR3: TGCGCCAGCAGCTCAGGATCAGATCAGCCCCAGCATTTT. The encoded protein is CASSSGSDQPQHF. This chain links TRBV5-1 with TRBJ1-5; D remains unclear. The CDR3 has 13 amino acids. V lost 3 bases and J 5 bases, leaving 9 bases between the germline ends. In germline, CDR1 is SGHRS, CDR2 YFSETQ.

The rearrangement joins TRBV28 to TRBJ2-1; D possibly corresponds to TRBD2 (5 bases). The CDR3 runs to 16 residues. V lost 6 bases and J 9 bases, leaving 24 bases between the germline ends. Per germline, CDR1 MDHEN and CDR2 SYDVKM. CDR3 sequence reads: CASRTLVGLIRPEQFF. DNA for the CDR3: TGTGCCAGCAGGACTTTGGTTGGACTGATCCGTCCTGAGCAGTTCTTC.